Listed below are T cell receptor beta chains from one sample, sequenced in a study of blood T cell repertoires in COVID-19. Sequenced by immunoSEQ multiplex PCR; TCRdb stores in-frame clones only, minus some. In the table there are approximately 530,000 clones, about 89% of which are singletons. The sample consisted of peripheral blood. These TCRs come from a woman between 45 and 65 years old with COVID-19, enrolled during active disease. Both conserved end residues are part of each CDR3. D genes are given only for firm matches. Clone size is stated in some rows and not others, as once, few, many or a class when expanded.

d_call j_call v_call clone_size cdr3_nt cdr3_aa
. TRBJ1-2 TRBV2 . TGTGCCAGCAGTCGAGGCGGCTATGGCTACACCTTC CASSRGGYGYTF
. TRBJ1-1 TRBV19 . TGTGCCAGTAGTTTACGACAGCTCACTGAAGCTTTCTTT CASSLRQLTEAFF
TRBD1 TRBJ1-4 TRBV3-1/TRBV3-2 . TGTGCCAGCAGCCTCAGGACAGGGGTTGATGAAAAACTGTTTTTT CASSLRTGVDEKLFF
. TRBJ1-1 TRBV6-5 . TGTGCCAGCAGAACAACCTATGGCGGGAACACTGAAGCTTTCTTT CASRTTYGGNTEAFF
TRBD1 TRBJ1-1 TRBV18 . TGTGCCAGCTCACCTTCCTTGGGCAGGGGGGACACTGAAGCTTTCTTT CASSPSLGRGDTEAFF
. TRBJ2-7 TRBV6-5 . TGTGCCAGCAGGCCGGGACTCCATTACGAGCAGTACTTC CASRPGLHYEQYF
TRBD2 TRBJ2-1 TRBV5-4 once TGTGCCAGCAGCTTGAATGTAGCGGGGGGTACCTACAATGAGCAGTTCTTC CASSLNVAGGTYNEQFF
. TRBJ2-7 TRBV6-5 . TGTGCCAGCACCCGCAACACCTACGAGCAGTACTTC CASTRNTYEQYF
. TRBJ2-1 TRBV12-3/TRBV12-4 . TGTGCCAGCAGCCCAGGGGACAATGAGCAGTTCTTC CASSPGDNEQFF
. TRBJ1-5 TRBV6-1 . TGTGCCAGCAGTGAATTTGGGCAGGGTAGCAATCAGCCCCAGCATTTT CASSEFGQGSNQPQHF
. TRBJ2-3 TRBV3-1/TRBV3-2 . TGTGCCAGCAGCCAAGGGCTTTCGAATACGCAGTATTTT CASSQGLSNTQYF
. TRBJ2-5 TRBV5-4 . TGTGCCAGCAGCCGTGACTCGCAAGAGACCCAGTACTTC CASSRDSQETQYF
. TRBJ1-3 TRBV18 . TGTGCCAGCTCACTAAACCCACCGTCCATCAGGGGATCTGGAAACACCATATATTTT CASSLNPPSIRGSGNTIYF
TRBD1 TRBJ2-7 TRBV5-5 . TGTGCCAGCAGCTTGGGGACAGGGGCTCTCGAGCAGTACTTC CASSLGTGALEQYF
. TRBJ2-7 TRBV6-1 . TGTGCCAGCAGTGAACGGGGCGAGCAGTACTTC CASSERGEQYF
TRBD1 TRBJ2-7 TRBV5-6 . TGTGCCAGCAGCCCGGATGGACAGGGGTTCTACGAGCAGTACTTC CASSPDGQGFYEQYF
. TRBJ1-6 TRBV6-6 . TGTGCCAGCAGTTACGCAGGCCCTGGGAATTCACCCCTCCACTTT CASSYAGPGNSPLHF
TRBD2 TRBJ2-2 TRBV7-9 . TGTGCCAGCAGCTTATCAAGCGGGCTAGCGGGGGGACGCACCGGGGAGCTGTTTTTT CASSLSSGLAGGRTGELFF
. TRBJ1-1 TRBV4-2 . TGTGCCAGCAGCCCTGACTCCTTTGAGAACACTGAAGCTTTCTTT CASSPDSFENTEAFF
. TRBJ1-4 TRBV5-1 . TGCGCCAGCAGCTTGGTATCAGGTGGCGAAAAACTGTTTTTT CASSLVSGGEKLFF
. TRBJ1-2 TRBV27 . TGTGCCAGCAGTTTCGCCGGGACTAACTATGGCTACACCTTC CASSFAGTNYGYTF
TRBD2 TRBJ2-5 TRBV3-1/TRBV3-2 . TGTGCCAGCAGCCAGATTAGCGGGCCCGGAGAGACCCAGTACTTC CASSQISGPGETQYF
. TRBJ1-5 TRBV14 . TGTGCCAGCAGCTCAAGCGGAGATCAGCCCCAGCATTTT CASSSSGDQPQHF
. TRBJ2-2 TRBV3-1/TRBV3-2 . TGTGCCAGCAGCCGGGGACTTTTGAACACCGGGGAGCTGTTTTTT CASSRGLLNTGELFF
TRBD2 TRBJ2-1 TRBV6-1 . TGTGCCAGCAGTGATACTAGCGGGGGGGACAATGAGCAGTTCTTC CASSDTSGGDNEQFF
. TRBJ2-2 TRBV5-5 . TGTGCCAGCAGCCCAGCAGGGCAGTACACCGGGGAGCTGTTTTTT CASSPAGQYTGELFF
. TRBJ1-6 TRBV27 . TGTGCCAGCAAGCGCAGGGGTATCCAGGGGCCCCTCCACTTT CASKRRGIQGPLHF
. TRBJ1-2 TRBV6-1 . TGTGCCAGCAGTGAAGGGCAGGGCTGGGATGGCTACACCTTC CASSEGQGWDGYTF
TRBD2 TRBJ2-7 TRBV10-3 . TGTGCCATCAGTGAGTCGATCCCATCTAGCGGGCTCAACGAGCAGTACTTC CAISESIPSSGLNEQYF
TRBD1 TRBJ1-4 TRBV7-9 . TGTGCCAGCAGCTTAGGACAGGGGGCGTCTGAAAAACTGTTTTTT CASSLGQGASEKLFF
. TRBJ2-3 TRBV11-1 once TGTGCCAGCAGCTTAAGGCTAGACACAGATACGCAGTATTTT CASSLRLDTDTQYF
TRBD1 TRBJ1-2 TRBV27 . TGTGCCAGCAGTACCTCCGGGACAGGGGTCCCCGGCTACACCTTC CASSTSGTGVPGYTF
TRBD2 TRBJ2-5 TRBV11-1 . TGTGCCAGCAGCTTGGGACTACAAGAGACCCAGTACTTC CASSLGLQETQYF
. TRBJ1-1 TRBV5-5 . TGTGCCAGCAGCTTGGGTATAGATGAAGCTTTCTTT CASSLGIDEAFF
. TRBJ1-1 TRBV19 . TGTGCCAGTAGTATCGGTGTGGGGGCGGCTGAAGCTTTCTTT CASSIGVGAAEAFF
TRBD2 TRBJ2-7 TRBV6-5 . TGTGCCAGCCGGGGGGACCGAGCCGAGCAGTACTTC CASRGDRAEQYF
. TRBJ2-1 TRBV18 . TGTGCCAGCTCACCTCCGAGCCCTCGCGATGAGCAGTTCTTC CASSPPSPRDEQFF
. TRBJ1-5 TRBV3-1/TRBV3-2 . TGTGCCAGCAGCCCTAACAGGGATCAGCCCCAGCATTTT CASSPNRDQPQHF
. TRBJ2-3 TRBV5-1 . TGCGCCAGCCACGAAGGGGCGTCTAGCACAGATACGCAGTATTTT CASHEGASSTDTQYF
TRBD1 TRBJ1-1 TRBV6-5 . TGTGCCAGTAAGGACAGGGGGCAGACTGAAGCTTTCTTT CASKDRGQTEAFF
. TRBJ1-2 TRBV4-1 . TGCGCCAGCAGCCAAGAACCGGGACATCCAACTGGCTACACCTTC CASSQEPGHPTGYTF
TRBD1 TRBJ1-2 TRBV5-1 . TGCGCCAGCAGCGGACAGGGGGCCTATGGCTACACCTTC CASSGQGAYGYTF
. TRBJ1-2 TRBV7-8 . TGTGCCAGCAGCTTAGCAGGGGACTTCCGTGGCTACACCTTC CASSLAGDFRGYTF
. TRBJ1-2 TRBV7-8 . TGTGCCAGCAGCTTAACCCAGGGGAGTCACTATGGCTACACCTTC CASSLTQGSHYGYTF
. TRBJ2-4 TRBV5-6 . TGTGCCAGCAGCTCTAGAGGCTGGGACATTCAGTACTTC CASSSRGWDIQYF
TRBD1 TRBJ1-2 TRBV3-1/TRBV3-2 once TGTGCCAGCAGCCACCGGACAGGGGGCGATGGCTACACCTTC CASSHRTGGDGYTF
. TRBJ1-2 TRBV19 . TGTGCCAGTAGTCCCTGGGCAGGGATTGGATATGGCTACACCTTC CASSPWAGIGYGYTF
. TRBJ2-7 TRBV6-5 . TGTGCCAGCGTAGCTGGGGAGCAGTACTTC CASVAGEQYF
. TRBJ1-1 TRBV10-3 once TGTGCCATCAGTGACTTCGGAGACACTGAAGCTTTCTTT CAISDFGDTEAFF
. TRBJ2-3 TRBV6-5 . TGTGCCAGCAGACCACAGGGAGTAGATACGCAGTATTTT CASRPQGVDTQYF
TRBD1 TRBJ1-2 TRBV7-2 . TGTGCCAGCAGCCAGTTGACAGGGCCAATTCGTGGCTACACCTTC CASSQLTGPIRGYTF
. TRBJ1-3 TRBV6-5 . TGTGCCAGCAGACCCAACAGTGGAAACACCATATATTTT CASRPNSGNTIYF
. TRBJ2-3 TRBV19 . TGTGCCAGTAAGCCTCCTCTTAGCACAGATACGCAGTATTTT CASKPPLSTDTQYF
TRBD1 TRBJ1-2 TRBV6-1 . TGTGCCAGCAGTGAAGGGCTGACAGGGGCGGTTGGCTACACCTTC CASSEGLTGAVGYTF
. TRBJ2-1 TRBV11-2 . TGTGCCAGCAGCTTAGGGGGCGAGCAGTTCTTC CASSLGGEQFF